This T cell receptor beta chain is drawn from a study of long-term antiretroviral therapy in people with HIV. Overall study results and limits: Relative to control repertoires, HIV repertoires exhibited narrower CDR3 length ranges.

In the case of this clone: What it binds is unknown.

CDR3 length: 18 residues. Unmatched junction bases numbered 3, after V lost 1 base and J lost 0 bases. CDR1 SGHVS and CDR2 FQNEAQ come from the germline V gene. Survey level was the resolution at which the v3.0 immunoSEQ assay ran. The method was immunoSEQ multiplex PCR; TCRdb's version includes in-frame clones alone and lacks a portion of them. This sample carries about 16,000 clones, roughly 71% of them seen once, and the ten largest clones take approximately 15%. Sequenced material: unsorted PBMCs, taken 2.5 years before starting antiretroviral therapy. The chain recombines TRBV7-8 with TRBJ2-3; 14 bases map to TRBD2. The TCR comes from a woman in her 50s with HIV. CDR3 in DNA: TGTGCCAGCAGCTTAGTGACTAGCGGGGGGGTTAGCACAGATACGCAGTATTTT. Its translation is CASSLVTSGGVSTDTQYF.